The 29 T cell receptor beta chains below all came from one sample that was sequenced in a study of EBV T-cell therapy then PD-1 blockade in nasopharyngeal carcinoma. Clones were read by immunoSEQ multiplex PCR, and TCRdb kept only the in-frame ones, dropping some. The table lists around 19,000 clones, about 86% of them singletons. The time point denotes: 266 days after commencement of treatment, after nivolumab therapy. Noted treatment: AdE1-LMPpoly-expanded autologous EBV-specific T-cell therapy followed by anti-PD-1 nivolumab. Their cognate antigens are unknown. The sequences come from CD8+ T cells from blood, collected around day 260 from a patient whose treatment included autologous EBV-specific T cells and nivolumab. These TCRs come from a man aged 35 to 55 with nasopharyngeal carcinoma.

V is TRBV29-1 and J is TRBJ2-5, with 8 bases matching TRBD2. Per germline, CDR1 SQVTM and CDR2 ANQGSEA. The V and J ends lost 0 bases and 1 base, in that order; junction bases with no gene match: 7. The CDR3 runs to 16 residues. Here the CDR3 DNA reads TGCAGCGTTGAAGATCGCGGGGGGCGGGGCCAAGAGACCCAGTACTTC. As protein: CSVEDRGGRGQETQYF.

This chain uses TRBV19 with TRBJ2-5, with D tentatively TRBD2 (6 bases). Germline CDR1 LNHDA, CDR2 SQIVND (reference sequence). This CDR3 region has 15 residues. V gave up 4 bases and J gave up 3 bases, with 15 bases separating them. The CDR3 loop is CASSTMGTGEETQYF. CDR3 nucleotides: TGTGCCAGTAGTACGATGGGCACGGGGGAAGAGACCCAGTACTTC.

J is TRBJ2-7 and V is TRBV4-1; 8 bases match TRBD1. The CDR3 is 14 amino acids. Trimming took 4 bases from V and 1 from J; bases not matched to a gene: 3. CDR1 and CDR2 (germline): MGHRA, YSYEKL. The CDR3 is CASSLRDRSYEQYF. The CDR3, as DNA: TGCGCCAGCAGCCTCCGGGACAGGTCCTACGAGCAGTACTTC.

The gene calls are TRBV7-3 and TRBJ2-1; the match to TRBD2 covers 7 bases. V lost 4 bases, J lost 10 bases, and 13 bases stayed unmatched. The germline V gene has CDR1 SGHTA and CDR2 FQGTGA. The CDR3 runs to 15 residues. The CDR3 protein is CASSWVAGTTTEQFF. The CDR3 DNA reads TGTGCCAGCAGCTGGGTAGCGGGTACGACCACCGAGCAGTTCTTC.

This clone came up once. The rearrangement joins TRBV4-1 to TRBJ2-3; TRBD2 matches at 8 bases. CDR1 is MGHRA and CDR2 is YSYEKL in the germline V gene. V shed 4 bases, J shed 3 bases, and the junction held 3 bases outside the gene matches. The CDR3 spans 14 residues. The CDR3 spells CASSPAGATDTQYF. The DNA of the CDR3 is TGCGCCAGCAGCCCAGCGGGGGCTACAGATACGCAGTATTTT.

The chain couples TRBV7-3 to TRBJ2-1; 9 bases agree with TRBD1. The length of the CDR3 is 15 residues. Per germline, CDR1 SGHTA and CDR2 FQGTGA. The ends lost 7 bases at V and 6 bases at J; junction bases unmatched: 10. The CDR3 here is CASTLQGARGNEQFF. The CDR3 nucleotides read TGTGCCAGCACCCTACAGGGGGCGCGAGGCAATGAGCAGTTCTTC.

A note on this clone: Other DNA sequences of this sample code for an identical CDR3. The chain carries TRBV7-9 and TRBJ1-6, with a possible D match to TRBD1 (5 bases). CDR1 is SEHNR, CDR2 FQNEAQ, per germline (reference sequence). Trimming removed 5 bases at V and 9 bases at J, with 23 bases between. The length of the CDR3 is 17 residues. The CDR3 nucleotides read TGTGCCAGCAGCACACACGAGACTCAGGGACCCGCTTCACCCCTCCACTTT. It translates to CASSTHETQGPASPLHF. The whole variable domain, remainder taken from reference TRBV7-9 and TRBJ1-6, is DTGVSQNPRHKITKRGQNVTFRCDPISEHNRLYWYRQTLGQGPEFLTYFQNEAQLEKSRLLSDRFSAERPKGSFSTLEIQRTEQGDSAMYLCASSTHETQGPASPLHFGNGTRLTVT.

This clone appeared a few times. The chain uses TRBV7-9 and TRBJ1-1; a possible D gene is TRBD1 (6 bases). V was pared by 11 bases and J by 3 bases, with 10 bases between. The CDR3 length is 11 residues. The V gene's germline CDR1 is SEHNR and CDR2 FQNEAQ (reference sequence). The CDR3 region has the DNA TGTGCCTTACAGGGCGACACTGAAGCTTTCTTT. It is translated as CALQGDTEAFF.

The chain uses TRBV12-5 and TRBJ2-3, with a possible D match to TRBD2 (6 bases). This CDR3 has 14 amino acids. The V and J ends lost 3 bases and 6 bases respectively, with 13 bases between them. Germline V gives CDR1 LGHNT, CDR2 FRNRAP. This chain's CDR3 is CASGLGGVYDTQYF. The CDR3 DNA reads as TGTGCTAGTGGTTTAGGCGGGGTATACGATACGCAGTATTTT.

V gene TRBV7-9 combines with J gene TRBJ2-7, with TRBD1 as a possible D gene (5 bases). This CDR3 has 15 residues. V was pared by 1 base and J by 2 bases, with 12 bases between. Germline values: CDR1 SEHNR, CDR2 FQNEAQ (reference sequence). The CDR3 spells CASSLVGQGTYEQYF. CDR3 nucleotide sequence: TGTGCCAGCAGCTTAGTCGGTCAGGGTACCTACGAGCAGTACTTC.

This sequence joins TRBV9 and TRBJ2-2; 7 bases are a match to TRBD2. After removal of 5 bases from V and 3 bases from J, the junction contained 16 bases not matched to a gene. Germline V gene data show CDR1 as SGDLS and CDR2 as YYNGEE. The CDR3 is 18 amino acids. The CDR3 DNA reads TGTGCCAGCAGTGGGAGTAGAGCCGGGGGGAGGGACACCGGGGAGCTGTTTTTT. The encoded protein is CASSGSRAGGRDTGELFF.

In nucleotides, the CDR3 is TGTGCCAGCAGTTCGTTACAGGGGCGGCAGCCCCAGCATTTT. Translating gives CASSSLQGRQPQHF. This chain connects TRBV6-5 to TRBJ1-5; 7 nucleotides agree with TRBD1. Germline trimming cut 4 bases from V and 7 bases from J; bases unmatched to any gene: 7. This CDR3 comprises 14 residues. Germline-derived CDR1 and CDR2 are MNHEY and SVGAGI.

V and J are TRBV11-1 and TRBJ2-7, with a tentative D call TRBD1 (5 bases). The germline CDR1 and CDR2 sequences are SGHAT and FQDESV (reference sequence). The V and J ends lost 5 bases and 2 bases respectively, with 10 bases between them. The CDR3 covers 13 residues. The DNA of the CDR3 is TGTGCCAGCAGCGAAGGGGAACCCTACGAGCAGTACTTC. Its protein product is CASSEGEPYEQYF.

The chain joins TRBV4-3 to TRBJ2-3; D gene uncertain. Trimming left V 2 bases short and J 2 bases short, with 11 bases between. This CDR3 has 15 residues. Germline V lookup: CDR1 LGHNA, CDR2 YSLEER. The CDR3 DNA is TGCGCCAGCAGCCAAAAACCAGGAGACACAGATACGCAGTATTTT. As protein: CASSQKPGDTDTQYF.

This clone was seen a handful of times. The V and J genes are TRBV7-7 and TRBJ2-1, with D hard to call. Germline assignment: CDR1 SSHAT and CDR2 FNYEAQ (reference sequence). Trimming removed 1 base from V and 6 bases from J, with 13 bases in between. There are 15 residues in the CDR3. The CDR3 DNA sequence: TGTGCCAGCAGCTTAGGGCCTCACCCTAGCAATGAGCAGTTCTTC. This gives the protein CASSLGPHPSNEQFF.

A single count supports this clone. This chain connects TRBV7-6 to TRBJ1-3; 9 bases map to TRBD1. Losses at the gene ends were 4 bases for V and 0 bases for J; bases not matched to a gene: 7. Germline loops: CDR1 SGHVS, CDR2 FNYEAQ. The CDR3 length is 17 residues. This chain's CDR3 is CASSSWDRALSGNTIYF. CDR3 DNA: TGTGCCAGCAGCTCCTGGGACAGGGCCCTCTCTGGAAACACCATATATTTT.

The V and J genes are TRBV7-9 and TRBJ2-2, with D maybe TRBD1 (5 bases). The CDR3 sequence is 14 residues long. Per germline, CDR1 SEHNR and CDR2 FQNEAQ (reference sequence). V lost 5 bases, J lost 7 bases, and 14 bases lay in between. The chain's CDR3 is CASSPRQGSGELFF. The CDR3 bases are TGTGCCAGCAGCCCCAGGCAGGGTAGCGGGGAGCTGTTTTTT.

The chain is built from TRBV2 and TRBJ1-1; D ambiguous. Trimming shortened V by 3 bases and J by 1 base, and 12 bases separated the two germline ends. There are 15 residues in the CDR3. Germline CDR1 reads SNHLY; CDR2 reads FYNNEI. As DNA, the CDR3 is TGTGCCAGCAGTGACCTAGTTTGGAGGAACACTGAAGCTTTCTTT. This encodes CASSDLVWRNTEAFF.

V gene TRBV24-1 combines with J gene TRBJ1-1; TRBD1 is a possible D gene (6 bases). CDR1 is KGHDR and CDR2 is SFDVKD in the germline V gene. The CDR3 length is 15 residues. V was clipped by 4 bases and J by 4 bases, with 15 bases between them. The CDR3 sequence is CATSDPQQGRTEAFF. The DNA of the CDR3 is TGTGCCACCAGTGACCCCCAGCAGGGGCGCACTGAAGCTTTCTTT.

This chain links TRBV4-1 with TRBJ2-7, with D maybe TRBD2 (6 bases). CDR1 and CDR2 from the germline V gene are MGHRA and YSYEKL. This CDR3 is 13 amino acids long. V lost 0 bases and J lost 4, with 7 bases in between. The CDR3 DNA is TGCGCCAGCAGCCAAGAAAGCGGGTACGAGCAGTACTTC. It is translated as CASSQESGYEQYF.

The J gene is TRBJ2-1, the V gene TRBV3-1 (or the pseudogene TRBV3-2); no firm D call. Germline V gene data show CDR1 as LGHDT and CDR2 as YNNKEL (reference sequence). V was shortened by 2 bases and J by 7 bases, with 15 bases between the two germline ends. The CDR3 spans 15 residues. The CDR3 DNA sequence: TGTGCCAGCAGCCAACTTTCGGGTGTCGGTAATGAGCAGTTCTTC. Amino acid sequence: CASSQLSGVGNEQFF.

In its sample, this clone was seen once. The chain employs TRBV6-5 and TRBJ1-4, with a tentative D call TRBD1 (5 bases). The V gene lost 6 bases and the J gene lost 0 bases, with 11 bases spanning the gap. Germline CDR1 is MNHEY and CDR2 is SVGAGI. The length of the CDR3 is 15 residues. The CDR3 is CASSETVATNEKLFF. The DNA of the CDR3 is TGTGCCAGCAGCGAGACAGTTGCAACTAATGAAAAACTGTTTTTT.

The chain uses TRBV5-4 and TRBJ2-3; the D is unclear. Trimming pared 3 bases from V and 7 bases from J, leaving 18 bases between. The CDR3 is 15 residues long. CDR1 is SGHNT, CDR2 YYREEE, per germline (reference sequence). CDR3 nucleotides: TGTGCCAGCAGCTCTTGGGAAAGCTACGAAAATACGCAGTATTTT. Translating it yields CASSSWESYENTQYF.

This chain uses TRBV27 with TRBJ2-3, with D tentatively TRBD2 (6 bases). The germline V gene encodes CDR1 MNHEY and CDR2 SMNVEV (reference sequence). The CDR3 consists of 16 residues. The V end was cut by 2 bases, the J end by 0 bases, with 12 bases between. CDR3 in amino acids: CASSLGFGTSTDTQYF. Written as DNA, the CDR3 is TGTGCCAGCAGTTTAGGCTTCGGGACTAGCACAGATACGCAGTATTTT.

The chain joins TRBV28 to TRBJ2-3, with D perhaps TRBD1 or TRBD2 (5 bases each). The CDR3 is 12 amino acids. Germline CDR1 and CDR2: MDHEN and SYDVKM. V dropped 3 bases and J dropped 5 bases, with 6 bases sitting between them. CDR3 DNA: TGTGCCAGCAGTTTTGGGGGAGATACGCAGTATTTT. Its translation is CASSFGGDTQYF.

This chain connects TRBV6-4 to TRBJ1-6; D gene unclear. The CDR3 length is 15 residues. From germline, CDR1 is MRHNA and CDR2 SNTAGT. Trimming left V 0 bases short and J 7 bases short, with 10 bases between. CDR3 nucleotide sequence: TGTGCCAGCAGTGACTCGGAGGGTACGAATTCACCCCTCCACTTT. Translating gives CASSDSEGTNSPLHF.

The rearrangement joins TRBV27 to TRBJ2-3, with TRBD1 matching over 7 bases. CDR3 length: 16 amino acids. The germline V gene has CDR1 MNHEY and CDR2 SMNVEV (reference sequence). With 3 bases clipped from V and 0 bases from J, the junction kept 6 bases outside the gene matches. CDR3 sequence reads: CASSLWTGKSTDTQYF. DNA for the CDR3: TGTGCCAGCAGTTTGTGGACAGGCAAGAGCACAGATACGCAGTATTTT.

This clone occurred a few times. The genes are TRBV25-1 and TRBJ2-3, with D possibly being TRBD2 (6 bases). This CDR3 comprises 13 residues. Germline CDR1 reads MGHDK; CDR2 reads SYGVNS. V lost 8 bases and J lost 6, with 15 bases in between. In DNA, the CDR3 is TGTGCCAGCGGGGTGGGGGAGGTGGATACGCAGTATTTT. Protein: CASGVGEVDTQYF.

This chain links TRBV14 with TRBJ2-3, with 9 positions matching TRBD1. This CDR3 region has 15 residues. The germline gives CDR1 SGHDN, CDR2 FVKESK. Trimming cost V 8 bases and J 4 bases; bases outside gene matches: 10. This CDR3 is CASWTGTGSPDTQYF. As DNA, the CDR3 is TGTGCCAGCTGGACCGGGACAGGGTCCCCAGATACGCAGTATTTT.